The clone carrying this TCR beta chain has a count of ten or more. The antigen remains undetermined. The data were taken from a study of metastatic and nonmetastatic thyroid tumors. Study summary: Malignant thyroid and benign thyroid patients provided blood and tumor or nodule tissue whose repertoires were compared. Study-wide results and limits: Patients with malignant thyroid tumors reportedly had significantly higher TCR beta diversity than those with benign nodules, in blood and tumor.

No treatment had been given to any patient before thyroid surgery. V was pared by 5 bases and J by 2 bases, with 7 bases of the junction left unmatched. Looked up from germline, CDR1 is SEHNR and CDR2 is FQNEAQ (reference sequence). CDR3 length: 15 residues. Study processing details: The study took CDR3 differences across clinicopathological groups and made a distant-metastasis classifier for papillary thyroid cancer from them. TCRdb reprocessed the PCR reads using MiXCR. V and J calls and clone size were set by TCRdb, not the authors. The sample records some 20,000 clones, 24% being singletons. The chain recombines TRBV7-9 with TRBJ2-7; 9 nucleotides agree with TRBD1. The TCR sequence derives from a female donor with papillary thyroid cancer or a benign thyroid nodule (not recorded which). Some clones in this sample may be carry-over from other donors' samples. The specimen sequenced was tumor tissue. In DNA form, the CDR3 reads TGTGCCAGCAGCGTCCCGGGACAGGGTACCTACGAGCAGTACTTC. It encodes CASSVPGQGTYEQYF.